This T cell receptor (beta chain) was recovered during a study of blood T cell repertoires in COVID-19. Study summary: Spain, Italy and the United States supplied samples that represented acute and convalescent COVID-19. Sources were T cells, B-cell-depleted T cells, or PBMCs; the material itself was cDNA or gDNA.

Recruited during active infection, patients (from Seattle) were subsequently followed longitudinally. Sequencing was performed with immunoSEQ multiplex PCR; in TCRdb, only in-frame clones are kept and a portion is missing. The data show about 360,000 clones, about 86% seen once. This CDR3 is built from 15 residues. V was pared by 2 bases and J by 2 bases, with 10 bases between. CDR1 SGHVS and CDR2 FNYEAQ come from the germline V gene. The chain links TRBV7-6 to TRBJ1-5; a weak D match, TRBD1 (5 bases). The sequence derives from a woman aged 55-69 years with COVID-19, enrolled during active disease. Sequencing was performed on peripheral blood. CDR3 coding DNA: TGTGCCAGCAGCTTAACAGGTATGGGCAATCAGCCCCAGCATTTT. It is translated as CASSLTGMGNQPQHF.